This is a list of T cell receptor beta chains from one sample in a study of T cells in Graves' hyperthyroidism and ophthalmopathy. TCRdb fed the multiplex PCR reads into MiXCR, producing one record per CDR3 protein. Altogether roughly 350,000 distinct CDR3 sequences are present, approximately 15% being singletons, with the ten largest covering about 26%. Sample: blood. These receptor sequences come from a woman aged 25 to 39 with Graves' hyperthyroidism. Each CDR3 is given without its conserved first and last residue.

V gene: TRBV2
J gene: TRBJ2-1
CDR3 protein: ASTGRPSYNEQF

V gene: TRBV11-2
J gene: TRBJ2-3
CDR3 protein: ASSLAEFTDTQY

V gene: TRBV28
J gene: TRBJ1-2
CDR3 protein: ALDGGARGYT

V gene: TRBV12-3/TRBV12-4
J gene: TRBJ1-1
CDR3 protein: ASSLREVSSEAF

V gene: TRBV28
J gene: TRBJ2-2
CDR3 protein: ASSLDAHQGLF

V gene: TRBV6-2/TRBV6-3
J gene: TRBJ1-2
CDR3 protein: ASSPYGSSQYGYT

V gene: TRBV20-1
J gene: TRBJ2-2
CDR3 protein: SASNPRTGELF

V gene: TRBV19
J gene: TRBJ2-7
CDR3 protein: ASSIFGDSRSYEQY

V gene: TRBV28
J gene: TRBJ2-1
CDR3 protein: ASSTGYEQF

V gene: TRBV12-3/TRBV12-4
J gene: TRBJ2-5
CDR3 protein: ASSKGLAGGETQY

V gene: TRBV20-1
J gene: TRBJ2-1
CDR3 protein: SAREDARYNEQF

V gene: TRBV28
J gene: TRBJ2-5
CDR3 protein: ASSRLPHQETQY

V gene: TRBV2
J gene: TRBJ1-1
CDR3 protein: ASNVNTEAF

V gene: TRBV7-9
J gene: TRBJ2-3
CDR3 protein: ASSLVVRVLDTDTQY

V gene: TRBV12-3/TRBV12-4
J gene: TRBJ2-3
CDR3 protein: ASSLLPDTQY

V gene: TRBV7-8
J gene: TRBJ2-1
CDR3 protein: ASSLVALEQF

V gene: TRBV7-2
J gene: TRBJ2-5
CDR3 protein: ASTPRSGKKEETQY

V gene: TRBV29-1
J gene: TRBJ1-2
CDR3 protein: SVEDPRDYGYT

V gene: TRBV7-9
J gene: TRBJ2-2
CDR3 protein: ASRPIPRTGRVAGELF

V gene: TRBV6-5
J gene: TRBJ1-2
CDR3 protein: ASSYPEAGYT

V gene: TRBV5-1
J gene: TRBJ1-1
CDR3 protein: ASSLVFGASNTEAF

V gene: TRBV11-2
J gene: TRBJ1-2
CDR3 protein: ASSLEVGRRYT

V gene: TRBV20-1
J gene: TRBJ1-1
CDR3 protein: SARRPLKAF

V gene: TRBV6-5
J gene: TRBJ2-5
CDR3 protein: ASSYSTSGNQY